These 23 T cell receptor beta chains originate from one sample sequenced in a study of T-cell reconstitution after alpha-beta-depleted transplantation in children. Molecular barcoding with unique molecular identifiers was used for the TCRbeta library. TCRdb ran MiXCR on the PCR reads and lists one entry per CDR3 protein. The repertoire consists of 210,000 or so distinct CDR3 sequences, with approximately 9% occurring once and the leading ten covering 5% to 7%. The material was PBMCs from the stem cell graft donor, obtained from the stem cell graft. The receptors here all came from a human donor who donated a stem cell graft to a child with acute lymphoblastic leukemia.

This clonotype was picked up many times. As DNA, the CDR3 is TGCGCCAGCAGCTTTAACAGAGCGAACACTGAAGCTTTCTTT. It is translated as CASSFNRANTEAFF. The chain uses TRBV5-1 and TRBJ1-1; the D is unclear. The V end lost 2 bases, the J end lost 1 base, and 9 bases lay between the germline ends. In germline, CDR1 is SGHRS, CDR2 YFSETQ. The CDR3 contains 14 residues.

This clonotype was observed many times. The genes are TRBV6-2 or TRBV6-3 and TRBJ1-1; D remains unclear. This CDR3 is built from 13 residues. Germline-derived CDR1 and CDR2 are MNHEY and SVGEGT. Between the trimmed V and J ends, which lost 4 bases and 3 bases, there was a span of 9 bases. CDR3 sequence (DNA): TGTGCCAGCAGTTTCGCCCTCGACACTGAAGCTTTCTTT. Translating gives CASSFALDTEAFF.

This clonotype was found a few times. The rearrangement joins TRBV4-3 to TRBJ2-7; D call uncertain. This CDR3 has 14 residues. V lost 0 bases to trimming and J lost 2 bases, with 8 bases between them. In germline, CDR1 is LGHNA, CDR2 YSLEER. CDR3 bases: TGCGCCAGCAGCCAAGATATACAGACCTACGAGCAGTACTTC. This translates into CASSQDIQTYEQYF.

Ten or more counts support this clonotype. The chain joins TRBV10-3 to TRBJ2-5; TRBD1 is a possible D gene (5 bases). CDR3 size: 12 residues. The V and J ends lost 3 bases and 4 bases respectively, with 6 bases between them. Germline CDR1 reads ENHRY; CDR2 reads SYGVKD. The DNA of the CDR3 is TGTGCCATCAGTGACAGGGTAGAGACCCAGTACTTC. The encoded protein is CAISDRVETQYF.

This clonotype was observed many times. The rearrangement links TRBV12-3 or TRBV12-4 to TRBJ1-2; weak D call: TRBD1 (5 bases). CDR3 length: 12 amino acids. V lost 7 bases and J lost 8, with 14 bases in between. Here the CDR3 reads CASTRDADGYTF. For the CDR3, the DNA is TGTGCCAGCACCCGGGACGCCGACGGCTACACCTTC.

This clonotype was recorded many times. The V gene is TRBV12-3 or TRBV12-4, the J gene TRBJ2-1; perhaps TRBD2 as D (7 bases). The CDR3 runs 13 residues. The V end lost 8 bases, the J end lost 3 bases, and 11 bases lay between the germline ends. The CDR3 here is CASAGAGYNEQFF. The CDR3 bases are TGTGCCAGCGCGGGGGCCGGCTACAATGAGCAGTTCTTC.

This clonotype was seen more than once but under ten times. J is TRBJ2-1 and V is TRBV19; 10 positions agree with TRBD2. The CDR3 length is 16 residues. With V trimmed by 4 bases and J by 2 bases, 5 bases remained unmatched. Germline assignment: CDR1 LNHDA and CDR2 SQIVND (reference sequence). CDR3 sequence (DNA): TGTGCCAGTAGTAAATCCGGGACTAGCGCCTACAATGAGCAGTTCTTC. This sequence encodes CASSKSGTSAYNEQFF.

This clonotype was seen only a few times. The rearrangement joins TRBV5-1 to TRBJ1-4; no firm D call. The CDR3 is 16 amino acids. Looked up from germline, CDR1 is SGHRS and CDR2 is YFSETQ. Trimming shortened V by 2 bases and J by 0 bases, and 11 bases separated the two germline ends. CDR3 amino acids: CASSLGWPATNEKLFF. The CDR3 bases are TGCGCCAGCAGCTTAGGATGGCCCGCAACTAATGAAAAACTGTTTTTT.

This chain links TRBV4-1 with TRBJ2-7, with D tentatively TRBD1 or TRBD2 (5 bases each). The ends were cut back, 0 bases at V and 0 bases at J, with 15 bases in the middle. In germline, CDR1 is MGHRA, CDR2 YSYEKL. This CDR3 is built from 17 residues. DNA for the CDR3: TGCGCCAGCAGCCAAGATCTTCGGGGCTTGGGCTCCTACGAGCAGTACTTC. Its protein product is CASSQDLRGLGSYEQYF.

The genes are TRBV4-1 and TRBJ1-4; unclear D gene. CDR3 length equals 15 residues. The germline V and J ends were trimmed by 8 bases and 0 bases, with 13 bases remaining between them. CDR1 and CDR2 from the germline V gene are MGHRA and YSYEKL. The CDR3 reads CASALPESTNEKLFF. The CDR3 region has the DNA TGCGCCAGCGCACTCCCAGAATCAACTAATGAAAAACTGTTTTTT.

On this clonotype itself: This could be a read error, since a much larger clone is one nucleotide away. The chain uses TRBV29-1 and TRBJ2-7, with 8 bases matching TRBD1. The germline V gene encodes CDR1 SQVTM and CDR2 ANQGSEA. This CDR3 has 14 amino acids. The CDR3 loop is CSVADRGKGYEEYF. The CDR3, as DNA: TGCAGCGTTGCAGACAGGGGAAAGGGGTACGAGGAGTACTTC.

This clonotype was seen many times. The V and J genes are TRBV18 and TRBJ1-2; weak D call: TRBD1 (5 bases). V lost 2 bases and J lost 4, with 17 bases in between. CDR1 KGHSH and CDR2 LQKENI come from the germline V gene. The CDR3 spans 16 residues. The CDR3 DNA sequence: TGTGCCAGCTCACCAGAATCTGAGGGACTTTTCTATGGCTACACCTTC. Amino acids: CASSPESEGLFYGYTF.

The chain couples TRBV7-8 to TRBJ2-4; D may be TRBD1 (6 bases). The CDR3 has 14 residues. V was clipped by 5 bases and J by 9 bases, with 17 bases between them. The germline V gene has CDR1 SGHVS and CDR2 FQNEAQ. The CDR3 DNA reads TGTGCCAGCAGCGATGACAGGACAGACGGCATTCAGTACTTC. This encodes CASSDDRTDGIQYF.

This clonotype was detected ten times or more. The CDR3: CASSYLDPGATNEKLFF. CDR3 sequence (DNA): TGTGCCAGCAGTTACTTAGACCCCGGGGCAACTAATGAAAAACTGTTTTTT. The chain joins TRBV6-5 to TRBJ1-4; D is ambiguous. Germline CDR1 MNHEY, CDR2 SVGAGI. V was cut by 1 base and J by 0 bases, with 12 bases left in between. This CDR3 has 17 amino acids.

In this sample, this clonotype turned up many times. V usage is TRBV12-3 or TRBV12-4 and J usage is TRBJ2-7; the D gene is possibly TRBD2 (5 bases). The V end was cut by 1 base, the J end by 3 bases, with 13 bases between. The CDR3 loop spans 15 amino acids. The DNA of the CDR3 is TGTGCCAGCAGTTTAGATGGGCAGCGGCGCTACGAGCAGTACTTC. Protein product: CASSLDGQRRYEQYF.

This clonotype occurred many times. The chain links TRBV27 to TRBJ1-2; TRBD1 matches 11 bases. With 6 bases clipped from V and 4 bases from J, the junction kept 7 bases outside the gene matches. Per germline, CDR1 MNHEY and CDR2 SMNVEV (reference sequence). The CDR3 loop spans 15 amino acids. As DNA, the CDR3 is TGTGCCAGCAGAGTACCGGGACAGGGGGGCTATGGCTACACCTTC. Encoded protein: CASRVPGQGGYGYTF.

This clonotype was counted a few times. Written as DNA, the CDR3 is TGTGCCACCAGTGATCTTGCAGGGGCTCGTGGCACCGGGGAGCTGTTTTTT. This encodes CATSDLAGARGTGELFF. The rearrangement joins TRBV24-1 to TRBJ2-2, with a weak D call TRBD1 (6 bases). Germline V gene lookup returns CDR1 KGHDR and CDR2 SFDVKD. With 3 bases removed from V and 4 bases from J, the gap between germline ends came to 17 bases. There are 17 residues in the CDR3.

This clonotype has more than one count but fewer than ten. The rearrangement joins TRBV20-1 to TRBJ1-5, with 9 bases aligning to TRBD1. V lost 3 bases to trimming and J lost 5 bases; unmatched junction nucleotides: 5. This CDR3 region has 14 residues. The germline gives CDR1 DFQATT, CDR2 SNEGSKA (reference sequence). The CDR3 is CSARRGQGDQPQHF. The CDR3 nucleotides are TGCAGTGCTAGGAGGGGACAGGGAGATCAGCCCCAGCATTTT.

In this sample, this clonotype turned up a few times. The V and J genes are TRBV15 and TRBJ1-5; D unclear. V was cut by 1 base and J by 2 bases, with 9 bases left in between. This CDR3 has 15 residues. Per germline, CDR1 LNHNV and CDR2 YYDKDF (reference sequence). CDR3 in DNA: TGTGCCACCAGCAGAGCGGGGATGGGCAATCAGCCCCAGCATTTT. It specifies CATSRAGMGNQPQHF.

The chain joins TRBV27 to TRBJ1-2; 8 bases are a match to TRBD1. Germline V CDR1 and CDR2: MNHEY, SMNVEV (reference sequence). The CDR3 length is 15 residues. V shed 4 bases, J shed 0 bases, and the junction held 4 bases outside the gene matches. The DNA of the CDR3 is TGTGCCAGCAGTTGGACAGGGAACTCTAACTATGGCTACACCTTC. It specifies CASSWTGNSNYGYTF.

V usage is TRBV20-1 and J usage is TRBJ1-1; a possible D gene is TRBD1 (6 bases). Trimming pared 2 bases from V and 1 base from J, leaving 11 bases between. This CDR3 has 14 residues. Looked up from germline, CDR1 is DFQATT and CDR2 is SNEGSKA (reference sequence). The CDR3 here is CSARYQGGNTEAFF. The CDR3 DNA sequence: TGCAGTGCTAGATATCAAGGGGGGAACACTGAAGCTTTCTTT.

This clonotype was detected many times. The V call is TRBV5-1, the J call TRBJ2-6; D is uncertain. The V gene lost 0 bases and the J gene lost 3 bases, with 4 bases spanning the gap. The CDR3 extends over 14 amino acids. Germline-derived CDR1 and CDR2 are SGHRS and YFSETQ. CDR3 DNA sequence: TGCGCCAGCAGCTTGGCTGATGGGGCCAACGTCCTGACTTTC. Protein product: CASSLADGANVLTF.

The rearrangement uses TRBV7-2 and TRBJ1-1; the D is unclear. The CDR3 length is 13 residues. The germline V gene encodes CDR1 SGHTA and CDR2 FQGNSA. Trimming pared 5 bases from V and 7 bases from J, leaving 14 bases between. The CDR3: CASSPGVDLEAFF. Here the CDR3 DNA reads TGTGCCAGCAGCCCTGGGGTGGACCTTGAAGCTTTCTTT.